One sample yielded the 19 T cell receptor beta chains listed below, sequenced in a study of CD8 T cells in Susac syndrome. It was with random hexamers that roughly 0.5 to 1 ug RNA was reverse transcribed. A single record per CDR3 protein comes from TCRdb applying MiXCR to the immunoSEQ multiplex PCR reads. The sample shows approximately 120,000 distinct CDR3 sequences, 80% to 95% of them seen only once. The sequenced material came from CD4+ T cells from PBMCs. These receptors all come from a human donor in good health.

The gene calls are TRBV5-1 and TRBJ2-7; D remains unclear. The CDR3 extends over 15 amino acids. Germline assignment: CDR1 SGHRS and CDR2 YFSETQ. V shed 0 bases and J shed 6 bases, with 16 bases lying between them. The CDR3 nucleotides read TGCGCCAGCAGCTTGGATTCTCCAAATCAAGGCGAGCAGTACTTC. It is translated as CASSLDSPNQGEQYF.

This rearrangement joins TRBV12-3 or TRBV12-4 to TRBJ1-5; maybe TRBD1 (5 bases). V was pared by 6 bases and J by 4 bases, with 7 bases between. This CDR3 is 12 amino acids long. CDR3 bases: TGTGCCAGCAGCCGACAGAATCAGCCCCAGCATTTT. It is translated as CASSRQNQPQHF.

This clonotype has just one count. The chain combines TRBV3-1 with TRBJ2-2; possibly TRBD2 for D (6 bases). The CDR3 runs 16 residues. Trimming pared 4 bases from V and 0 bases from J, leaving 12 bases between. Looked up from germline, CDR1 is LGHDT and CDR2 is YNNKEL (reference sequence). The CDR3 loop is CASSLPGSPNTGELFF. The CDR3 DNA is TGTGCCAGCAGCCTCCCCGGGAGCCCGAACACCGGGGAGCTGTTTTTT.

The gene calls are TRBV29-1 and TRBJ2-1; 7 positions agree with TRBD1. V shed 7 bases and J 10 bases; nucleotides not matched to a gene: 4. The CDR3 totals 10 residues. From germline, CDR1 is SQVTM and CDR2 ANQGSEA. In DNA form, the CDR3 reads TGCAGCGCGGGACAGCCGGAGCAGTTCTTC. Encoded protein: CSAGQPEQFF.

This sequence joins TRBV30 and TRBJ2-2; D tentatively reads TRBD1 or TRBD2 (5 bases each). Germline assignment: CDR1 GTSNPN and CDR2 SVGIG (reference sequence). The CDR3 is 15 amino acids. The V gene lost 2 bases and the J gene lost 7 bases, with 17 bases spanning the gap. The CDR3 protein is CAWSPGPGAVGELFF. Written as DNA, the CDR3 is TGTGCCTGGAGTCCGGGACCAGGAGCGGTCGGGGAGCTGTTTTTT.

The rearrangement uses TRBV10-3 and TRBJ1-1; D is unresolved. The CDR3 is 13 amino acids. With 6 bases removed from V and 1 base from J, the gap between germline ends came to 9 bases. Germline CDR1 is ENHRY and CDR2 is SYGVKD. The CDR3, as DNA: TGTGCCATCAGATTCGGACCGAACACTGAAGCTTTCTTT. Amino acids: CAIRFGPNTEAFF.

This sequence joins TRBV19 and TRBJ1-2; tentative D call: TRBD1 (5 bases). The CDR3 loop spans 13 amino acids. CDR1 and CDR2 from the germline V gene are LNHDA and SQIVND (reference sequence). V was shortened by 5 bases and J by 4 bases, with 11 bases between the two germline ends. CDR3 protein: CASSPRGGYGYTF. CDR3 nucleotide sequence: TGTGCCAGTAGTCCTAGGGGCGGCTATGGCTACACCTTC.

This chain uses TRBV19 with TRBJ2-1; TRBD2 aligns across 7 bases. Germline loops: CDR1 LNHDA, CDR2 SQIVND (reference sequence). The CDR3 length is 14 residues. The ends lost 9 bases at V and 5 bases at J; junction bases unmatched: 10. DNA of the CDR3: TGTGCCAGGATCGGGAGGTGGGGAAACAATGAGCAGTTCTTC. This encodes CARIGRWGNNEQFF.

The chain has TRBV3-1 and TRBJ2-2, with 12 bases matching TRBD2. From germline, CDR1 is LGHDT and CDR2 YNNKEL (reference sequence). CDR3 length: 15 residues. Trimming at V came to 4 bases and at J to 6 bases, leaving 3 bases not matched to a gene. The CDR3 sequence: CASSRLAGVAGELFF. The CDR3 bases are TGTGCCAGCAGCCGACTAGCGGGGGTGGCCGGGGAGCTGTTTTTT.

The chain links TRBV27 to TRBJ2-1; no firm D call. V lost 2 bases and J 3 bases, leaving 5 bases between the germline ends. From germline, CDR1 is MNHEY and CDR2 SMNVEV (reference sequence). This CDR3 region has 13 residues. The CDR3 DNA follows: TGTGCCAGCAGTTTAGGTGGCTACAATGAGCAGTTCTTC. Translating it yields CASSLGGYNEQFF.

The genes are TRBV9 and TRBJ2-7; D unresolved. The CDR3 totals 14 residues. Trimming cost V 1 base and J 1 base, with 9 bases left between them. The germline CDR1 and CDR2 sequences are SGDLS and YYNGEE. CDR3 sequence (DNA): TGTGCCAGCAGCGTACTTCCTGCTTCCTACGAGCAGTACTTC. Residues: CASSVLPASYEQYF.

The chain joins TRBV7-2 to TRBJ2-1; unclear D gene. The CDR3 runs to 12 residues. Deletions cut 5 bases from V and 10 bases from J, with 12 bases between. Germline-derived CDR1 and CDR2 are SGHTA and FQGNSA. CDR3 residues: CASSPMGAEQFF. For the CDR3, the DNA is TGTGCCAGCAGCCCCATGGGCGCCGAGCAGTTCTTC.

The count of this clonotype is one. This sequence joins TRBV3-1 and TRBJ1-1; 10 bases align to TRBD1. Losses at the gene ends were 4 bases for V and 1 base for J; bases not matched to a gene: 3. Germline CDR1 reads LGHDT; CDR2 reads YNNKEL (reference sequence). CDR3 length equals 15 residues. The CDR3 DNA reads as TGTGCCAGCAGCCCTCGGGACAGGGGGAACACTGAAGCTTTCTTT. Its translation: CASSPRDRGNTEAFF.

The chain employs TRBV4-3 and TRBJ2-7, with D hard to call. V lost 0 bases and J 1 base, leaving 10 bases between the germline ends. Germline values: CDR1 LGHNA, CDR2 YSLEER. This CDR3 has 15 residues. The CDR3 region has the DNA TGCGCCAGCAGCCAAGATACGGCGGCGTCCTACGAGCAGTACTTC. As protein: CASSQDTAASYEQYF.

This chain uses TRBV20-1 with TRBJ1-6; D ambiguous. Germline CDR1 is DFQATT and CDR2 is SNEGSKA (reference sequence). The CDR3 covers 15 residues. V was clipped by 3 bases and J by 2 bases, with 11 bases between them. DNA for the CDR3: TGCAGTGCTAGCGACCCGAGTCCCTATAATTCACCCCTCCACTTT. This codes for CSASDPSPYNSPLHF.

This clonotype was seen only once. This rearrangement joins TRBV20-1 to TRBJ1-5; D remains ambiguous. This CDR3 region has 15 residues. In germline, CDR1 is DFQATT, CDR2 SNEGSKA (reference sequence). Deletions cut 4 bases from V and 6 bases from J, with 19 bases between. In DNA form, the CDR3 reads TGCAGTGCTATGGGATCCCCTAACGGTGGTCAGCCCCAGCATTTT. Protein: CSAMGSPNGGQPQHF.

This clonotype has just a few counts. The J gene is TRBJ2-7, the V gene TRBV14; no clear D. This CDR3 has 14 amino acids. V was pared by 4 bases and J by 7 bases, with 17 bases between. Germline loops: CDR1 SGHDN, CDR2 FVKESK. CDR3 loop: CASSPIRSFREQYF. The CDR3, as DNA: TGTGCCAGCAGCCCCATAAGATCCTTTCGGGAGCAGTACTTC. The full variable domain, with the rest looked up from reference TRBV14 and TRBJ2-7, is EAGVTQFPSHSVIEKGQTVTLRCDPISGHDNLYWYRRVMGKEIKFLLHFVKESKQDESGMPNNRFLAERTGGTYSTLKVQPAELEDSGVYFCASSPIRSFREQYFGPGTRLTVT.

The rearrangement links TRBV12-3 or TRBV12-4 to TRBJ1-2; D ambiguous. The CDR3 length is 16 residues. The V gene lost 8 bases and the J gene lost 2 bases, with 21 bases spanning the gap. The CDR3, as DNA: TGTGCCAGCTCTGTTAACTCCCCGGGAGAAAACTATGGCTACACCTTC. Its protein is CASSVNSPGENYGYTF.

V gene TRBV2 combines with J gene TRBJ1-2, with D possibly TRBD1 on 6 matching bases. The V end was cut by 7 bases, the J end by 2 bases, with 14 bases between. Germline-derived CDR1 and CDR2 are SNHLY and FYNNEI. The CDR3 is 14 residues long. CDR3 nucleotides: TGTGCCAGCACGGACAGTTCCCCCAACTATGGCTACACCTTC. As protein: CASTDSSPNYGYTF.